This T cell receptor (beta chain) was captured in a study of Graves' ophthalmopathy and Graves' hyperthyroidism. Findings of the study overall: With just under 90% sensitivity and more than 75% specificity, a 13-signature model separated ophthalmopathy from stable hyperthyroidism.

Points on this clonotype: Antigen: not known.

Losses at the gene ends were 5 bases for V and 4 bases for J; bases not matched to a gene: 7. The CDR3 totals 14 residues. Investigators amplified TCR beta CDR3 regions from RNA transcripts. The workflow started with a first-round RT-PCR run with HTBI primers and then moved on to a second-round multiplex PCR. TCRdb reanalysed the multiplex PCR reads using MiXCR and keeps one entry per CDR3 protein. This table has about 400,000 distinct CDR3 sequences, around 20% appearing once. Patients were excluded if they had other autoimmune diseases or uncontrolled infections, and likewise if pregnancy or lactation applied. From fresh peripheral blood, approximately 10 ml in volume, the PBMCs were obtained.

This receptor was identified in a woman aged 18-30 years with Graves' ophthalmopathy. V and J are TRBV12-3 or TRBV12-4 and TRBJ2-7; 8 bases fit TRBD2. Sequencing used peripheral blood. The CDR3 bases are TGTGCCAGCAGTCTCCCCGGCGGGAGGTACGAGCAGTACTTC. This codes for CASSLPGGRYEQYF.